The TCR beta chain described here comes from a study of identical twins. Overall study results and limits: Invariant populations such as MAIT and iNKT cells could partly muddle zero-insertion analyses. There was more out-of-frame TCR alpha sharing in monozygotic twins than models estimated. Twins' excess sharing was less marked for out-of-frame beta sequences.

A remark on this clonotype: Its antigen is unknown.

cDNA molecules carried unique molecular identifiers, and template switching added a universal primer site. TCRdb recomputed calls from the 5' RACE reads with MiXCR, one row per CDR3 protein. Among about 1.7 million distinct CDR3 sequences listed, roughly a third were seen once. The V gene end was trimmed by 5 bases and the J gene end by 4 bases; junction bases not matched to a gene: 10. Germline V CDR1 and CDR2: SGHTA, FQGNSA. This CDR3 spans 16 amino acids. Input material: cord blood. V and J are TRBV7-2 and TRBJ2-1; 8 nucleotides agree with TRBD2. This receptor was taken from a newborn girl in good health. CDR3 DNA: TGTGCCAGCAGCGCCCACGAGCGGGGGTTGTACAATGAGCAGTTCTTC. Protein product: CASSAHERGLYNEQFF.